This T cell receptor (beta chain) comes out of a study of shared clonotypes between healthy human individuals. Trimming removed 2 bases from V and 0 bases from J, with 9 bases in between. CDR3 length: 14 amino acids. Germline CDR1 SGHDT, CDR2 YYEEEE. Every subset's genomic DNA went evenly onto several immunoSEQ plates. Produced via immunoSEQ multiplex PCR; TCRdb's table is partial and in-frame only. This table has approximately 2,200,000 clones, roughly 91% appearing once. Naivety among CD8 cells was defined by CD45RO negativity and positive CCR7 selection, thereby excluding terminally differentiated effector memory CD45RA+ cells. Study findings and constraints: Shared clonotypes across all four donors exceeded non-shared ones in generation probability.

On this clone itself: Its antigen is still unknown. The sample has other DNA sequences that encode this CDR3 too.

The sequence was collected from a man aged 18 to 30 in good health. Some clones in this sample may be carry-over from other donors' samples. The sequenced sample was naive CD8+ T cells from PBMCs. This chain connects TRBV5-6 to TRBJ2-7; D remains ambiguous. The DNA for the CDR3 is TGTGCCAGCAGCTTCGGACGGAGCTCCTACGAGCAGTACTTC. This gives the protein CASSFGRSSYEQYF. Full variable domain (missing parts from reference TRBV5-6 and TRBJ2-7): DAGVTQSPTHLIKTRGQQVTLRCSPKSGHDTVSWYQQALGQGPQFIFQYYEEEERQRGNFPDRFSGHQFPNYSSELNVNALLLGDSALYLCASSFGRSSYEQYFGPGTRLTVT.